The 17 T cell receptor beta chains listed next were all sequenced from one sample in a study of blood T cell repertoires in COVID-19. TCRdb's table, derived via immunoSEQ multiplex PCR, lists solely in-frame clones and lacks some. The table lists hundreds of thousands of clones, roughly 88% of them singletons. Source material: peripheral blood. The receptors originated from a woman aged 40 to 49 who had recovered from COVID-19.

The chain is built from TRBV9 and TRBJ2-5; D is uncertain. The CDR3 consists of 18 residues. From germline, CDR1 is SGDLS and CDR2 YYNGEE. V was trimmed by 0 bases and J by 3 bases, leaving 21 bases between them. The CDR3 loop is CASSVGAAGNPGKETQYF. The CDR3 bases are TGTGCCAGCAGCGTAGGGGCTGCCGGTAATCCCGGAAAAGAGACCCAGTACTTC.

J is TRBJ2-3 and V is TRBV6-5; 7 positions match TRBD1. CDR1 is MNHEY and CDR2 is SVGAGI in the germline V gene. The CDR3 runs to 11 residues. The V and J ends lost 7 bases and 6 bases, in that order; junction bases with no gene match: 1. The CDR3 region has the DNA TGTGCCAGCACCAGGGGGGATACGCAGTATTTT. Residues: CASTRGDTQYF.

The rearrangement links TRBV29-1 to TRBJ2-1; D ambiguous. CDR1 SQVTM and CDR2 ANQGSEA come from the germline V gene. The V end was cut by 1 base, the J end by 7 bases, with 14 bases between. CDR3 length: 14 residues. The CDR3 bases are TGCAGCGTTGAAGGGGCCCAGCTTACGAATGAGCAGTTCTTC. Its translation: CSVEGAQLTNEQFF.

The rearrangement links TRBV3-1 (or the pseudogene TRBV3-2) to TRBJ1-3, with TRBD1 identical over 7 bases. Trimming removed 3 bases from V and 4 bases from J; junction bases left unmatched: 3. The CDR3 has 14 residues. Germline V gene sequence: CDR1 LGHDT, CDR2 YNNKEL (reference sequence). The CDR3 DNA follows: TGTGCCAGCAGCCAGACAGGGCGAGGAAACACCATATATTTT. This codes for CASSQTGRGNTIYF.

The chain recombines TRBV6-2 or TRBV6-3 with TRBJ2-7; weak D call: TRBD2 (6 bases). V was shortened by 3 bases and J by 0 bases, with 9 bases between the two germline ends. CDR3 length: 14 residues. The V gene's germline CDR1 is MNHEY and CDR2 SVGEGT. CDR3 region: CASSYRRGSYEQYF. CDR3 bases: TGTGCCAGCAGTTATCGGCGGGGCTCCTACGAGCAGTACTTC.

The rearrangement links TRBV25-1 to TRBJ2-7, with D tentatively TRBD2 (5 bases). Germline CDR1 MGHDK, CDR2 SYGVNS. The ends were cut back, 7 bases at V and 4 bases at J, with 17 bases in the middle. The CDR3 covers 14 residues. The CDR3 DNA reads TGTGCCAGCACCCAAGGAGGATTATCTTACGAGCAGTACTTC. It translates to CASTQGGLSYEQYF.

The chain joins TRBV11-2 to TRBJ1-5; tentatively, D is TRBD1 (6 bases). The CDR3 is 14 amino acids. Trimming left V 0 bases short and J 9 bases short, with 12 bases between. Germline V gene data show CDR1 as SGHAT and CDR2 as FQNNGV. CDR3 residues: CASSLDTGQRPQHF. CDR3 nucleotide sequence: TGTGCCAGCAGCTTAGATACAGGACAGCGGCCCCAGCATTTT.

The V and J genes are TRBV28 and TRBJ2-7, with D maybe TRBD1 (5 bases). The V end was cut by 3 bases, the J end by 6 bases, with 9 bases between. CDR1 is MDHEN and CDR2 is SYDVKM in the germline V gene. This CDR3 is built from 12 residues. The DNA of the CDR3 is TGTGCCAGCAGTTTGGGCAGGGCCGAGCAGTACTTC. Its translation is CASSLGRAEQYF.

This clone was detected ten times or more. V is TRBV9 and J is TRBJ2-5, with TRBD2 identical over 9 bases. This CDR3 spans 15 amino acids. With V trimmed by 7 bases and J by 5 bases, 12 bases remained unmatched. The V gene's germline CDR1 is SGDLS and CDR2 YYNGEE. In DNA form, the CDR3 reads TGTGCCAGCGGAGGTGGCGGGGGGGCCGAGGAGACCCAGTACTTC. This sequence encodes CASGGGGGAEETQYF.

The V gene is TRBV7-3, the J gene TRBJ2-3; 12 bases match TRBD2. This CDR3 has 15 residues. Germline values: CDR1 SGHTA, CDR2 FQGTGA. V lost 3 bases to trimming and J lost 7 bases; unmatched junction nucleotides: 5. The CDR3 DNA follows: TGTGCCAGCAGCTTTGCCCTAGCGGGAGGGAATACGCAGTATTTT. This gives the protein CASSFALAGGNTQYF.

This chain uses TRBV12-3 or TRBV12-4 with TRBJ2-1; unclear D gene. The CDR3 contains 13 residues. The V end was cut by 6 bases, the J end by 5 bases, with 11 bases between. The chain's CDR3 is CASRTLLNNEQFF. CDR3 in DNA: TGTGCCAGCAGGACCCTACTAAACAATGAGCAGTTCTTC.

The rearrangement uses TRBV19 and TRBJ1-3, with D maybe TRBD1 (6 bases). V lost 4 bases to trimming and J lost 4 bases, with 14 bases between them. The CDR3 has 15 residues. The germline V gene encodes CDR1 LNHDA and CDR2 SQIVND (reference sequence). The CDR3 DNA reads TGTGCCAGTAGTACAACGACAGGCTCCGGAAACACCATATATTTT. The encoded protein is CASSTTTGSGNTIYF.

This clone was found once. This chain links TRBV4-1 with TRBJ1-2; D might be TRBD1 (6 bases). CDR3 size: 18 residues. V lost 1 base to trimming and J lost 5 bases, with 23 bases between them. Germline-derived CDR1 and CDR2 are MGHRA and YSYEKL. The CDR3 bases are TGCGCCAGCAGCCAAGTCCCGCAGGGGCTTTCAGTTCCTTATGGCTACACCTTC. This sequence encodes CASSQVPQGLSVPYGYTF.

This clone was found once. The rearrangement links TRBV7-2 to TRBJ1-2; D remains unclear. The CDR3 spans 12 residues. The ends were cut back, 0 bases at V and 12 bases at J, with 11 bases in the middle. CDR1 and CDR2 (germline): SGHTA, FQGNSA. The DNA of the CDR3 is TGTGCCAGCAGCTTAGCCGAGGGTTTTCACACCTTC. It is translated as CASSLAEGFHTF.

This sequence joins TRBV5-1 and TRBJ1-4, with TRBD1 matching 10 bases. The CDR3 is 16 amino acids. V trimming: 5 bases; J trimming: 4 bases; junction bases outside the gene matches: 8. Germline V CDR1 and CDR2: SGHRS, YFSETQ. In DNA form, the CDR3 reads TGCGCCAGCAGACTGGACAGGGGGATCATTAATGAAAAACTGTTTTTT. Its translation: CASRLDRGIINEKLFF. The whole variable domain, filled in from reference TRBV5-1 and TRBJ1-4, reads KAGVTQTPRYLIKTRGQQVTLSCSPISGHRSVSWYQQTPGQGLQFLFEYFSETQRNKGNFPGRFSGRQFSNSRSEMNVSTLELGDSALYLCASRLDRGIINEKLFFGSGTQLSVL.

The chain joins TRBV25-1 to TRBJ2-7, with 9 nucleotides matching TRBD1. With V trimmed by 2 bases and J by 6 bases, 5 bases remained unmatched. CDR3 length: 14 residues. From germline, CDR1 is MGHDK and CDR2 SYGVNS. This chain's CDR3 is CASSEAGQGFEQYF. The CDR3 DNA reads as TGTGCCAGCAGTGAAGCAGGACAGGGGTTCGAGCAGTACTTC.

The count of this clone is one. The CDR3 region is CASSEGGYGNTIYF. The DNA for the CDR3 is TGTGCCAGCAGTGAGGGAGGGTACGGAAACACCATATATTTT. The chain carries TRBV25-1 and TRBJ1-3; D gene unclear. Germline CDR1 is MGHDK and CDR2 is SYGVNS. Trimming took 3 bases from V and 4 from J, leaving 10 bases between them. This CDR3 is 14 amino acids long.